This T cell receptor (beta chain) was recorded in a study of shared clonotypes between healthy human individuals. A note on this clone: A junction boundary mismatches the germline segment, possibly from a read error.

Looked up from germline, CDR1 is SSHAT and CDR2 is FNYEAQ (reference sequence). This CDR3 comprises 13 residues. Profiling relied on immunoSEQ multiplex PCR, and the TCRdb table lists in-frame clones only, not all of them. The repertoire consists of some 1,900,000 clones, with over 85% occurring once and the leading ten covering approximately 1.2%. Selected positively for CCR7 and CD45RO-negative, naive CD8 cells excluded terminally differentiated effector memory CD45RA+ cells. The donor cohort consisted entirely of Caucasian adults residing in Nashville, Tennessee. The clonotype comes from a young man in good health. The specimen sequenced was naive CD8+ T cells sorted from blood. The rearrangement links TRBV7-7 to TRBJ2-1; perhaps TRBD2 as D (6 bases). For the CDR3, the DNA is TGTGCTAGCAGCCTTAGACTAGGCGATGAGCAGTTCTTC. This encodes CASSLRLGDEQFF.